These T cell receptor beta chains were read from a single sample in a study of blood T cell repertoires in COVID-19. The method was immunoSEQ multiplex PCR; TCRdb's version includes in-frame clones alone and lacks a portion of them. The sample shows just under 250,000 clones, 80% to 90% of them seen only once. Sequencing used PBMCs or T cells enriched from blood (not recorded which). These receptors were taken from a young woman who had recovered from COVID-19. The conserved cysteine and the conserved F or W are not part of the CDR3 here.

ATSDPGLAGNSYNEQF TRBJ2-1 TRBV24-1
ASSPGGGDEKLF TRBJ1-4 TRBV9
ASRGTEGVNTEAF TRBJ1-1 TRBV6-5
ASSYSHRELNNEQF TRBJ2-1 TRBV6-6
ASSYGTGVEKLF TRBJ1-4 TRBV6-5
ASRWTGSSRGGRTEAF TRBJ1-1 TRBV28
ASSFGISYEQY TRBJ2-7 TRBV28
ASSPGGRSGNTIY TRBJ1-3 TRBV5-1
ASSQVIGALNTGELF TRBJ2-2 TRBV4-3
ASSSPTGTGGVFTEAF TRBJ1-1 TRBV28
SARAGQGRF TRBJ2-1 TRBV20-1
ASSFGHSDTQY TRBJ2-3 TRBV7-3
ASGLAGTQETQY TRBJ2-5 TRBV28
ASSYRLQGYGYT TRBJ1-2 TRBV6-5
ASSSSGRQEAYEQY TRBJ2-7 TRBV19
ASSLLTGRNSGNTIY TRBJ1-3 TRBV3-1/TRBV3-2
ASRVLAGAYNEQF TRBJ2-1 TRBV28
ASSNTGTEDGYT TRBJ1-2 TRBV28
ATSSDREHGNEQF TRBJ2-1 TRBV24-1
ASVRTGYGYT TRBJ1-2 TRBV2
ASSLNRVGANVLT TRBJ2-6 TRBV7-3
ASSLLVSSGYGYT TRBJ1-2 TRBV6-5
ASSFPAPAGGYT TRBJ1-2 TRBV7-9
ASSRGATNEKLF TRBJ1-4 TRBV11-2
ASSILRDFYNEQF TRBJ2-1 TRBV19
ASSETQRYGYT TRBJ1-2 TRBV2
ASLPTALDRGLDGYT TRBJ1-2 TRBV19
ASSRGSSDTEAF TRBJ1-1 TRBV7-6
ASSFRQSNYGYT TRBJ1-2 TRBV13
ASRRGQGYTEAF TRBJ1-1 TRBV2
ASSLPVYSNQPQH TRBJ1-5 TRBV28
ASSIYGMNTEAF TRBJ1-1 TRBV19
SALEGDRFYGYT TRBJ1-2 TRBV29-1
ASSLNQGEYEQY TRBJ2-7 TRBV11-1
ARSVELRRIDEQF TRBJ2-1 TRBV7-5
AISDAGTGSLGGYGYT TRBJ1-2 TRBV10-3